The present T cell receptor beta chain was sequenced within a study of blood T cell repertoires in COVID-19. The assay was immunoSEQ multiplex PCR, and TCRdb's table has in-frame clones only and misses some. The data contain tens of thousands of clones, 84% of them singletons. Trimming took 2 bases from V and 0 from J, leaving 14 bases between them. The germline V gene encodes CDR1 KGHSH and CDR2 LQKENI. The CDR3 is made up of 17 amino acids. This receptor was obtained from a woman aged 45 to 65 with acute or convalescent COVID-19. Sequencing was carried out using peripheral blood. This chain links TRBV18 with TRBJ1-3; unclear D gene. CDR3 residues: CASSPTRAAISGNTIYF. Written as DNA, the CDR3 is TGTGCCAGCTCACCAACGAGGGCGGCGATCTCTGGAAACACCATATATTTT.